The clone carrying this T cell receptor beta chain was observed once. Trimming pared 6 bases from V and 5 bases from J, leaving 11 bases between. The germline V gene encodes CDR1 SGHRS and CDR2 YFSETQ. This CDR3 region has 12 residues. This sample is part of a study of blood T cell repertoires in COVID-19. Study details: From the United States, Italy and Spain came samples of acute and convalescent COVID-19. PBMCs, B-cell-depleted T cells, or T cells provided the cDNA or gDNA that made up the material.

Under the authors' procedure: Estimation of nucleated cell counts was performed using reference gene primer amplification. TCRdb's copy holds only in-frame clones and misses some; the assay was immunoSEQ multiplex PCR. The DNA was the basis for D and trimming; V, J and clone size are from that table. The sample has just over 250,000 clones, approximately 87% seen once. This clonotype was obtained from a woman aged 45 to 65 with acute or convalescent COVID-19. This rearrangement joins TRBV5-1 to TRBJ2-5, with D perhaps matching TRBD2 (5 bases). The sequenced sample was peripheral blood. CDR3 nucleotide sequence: TGCGCCAGCAACGACGGACTGGAGACCCAGTACTTC. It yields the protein CASNDGLETQYF. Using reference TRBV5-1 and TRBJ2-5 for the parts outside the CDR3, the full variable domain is KAGVTQTPRYLIKTRGQQVTLSCSPISGHRSVSWYQQTPGQGLQFLFEYFSETQRNKGNFPGRFSGRQFSNSRSEMNVSTLELGDSALYLCASNDGLETQYFGPGTRLLVL.